Sequencing of this TCR beta chain was carried out in a study of T cells in Graves' hyperthyroidism and ophthalmopathy. This clonotype was observed a few times. Trimming took 3 bases from V and 5 from J, leaving 20 bases between them. The CDR3 has 17 residues. RNA transcripts served as the template for amplifying TCR beta CDR3 regions. TCR CDR3 underwent first-round RT-PCR with the HTBI primer set. TCRdb independently ran MiXCR on the multiplex PCR reads; one entry per CDR3 protein. The table has about 700,000 distinct CDR3 sequences, approximately 15% seen once; the top ten hold about 9.4%. The chain has TRBV12-3 or TRBV12-4 and TRBJ1-5, with D unresolved. This receptor was taken from a woman under 30 with Graves' hyperthyroidism. The sample consisted of blood. The CDR3 nucleotides read TGTGCCAGCAGTTTCAATCTTGGCGGGGTTTTAGATCAGCCCCAGCATTTT. Translating gives CASSFNLGGVLDQPQHF.